Listed below are T cell receptor beta chains from one sample, sequenced in a study of blood T cell repertoires in COVID-19. Clones were sequenced by immunoSEQ multiplex PCR, and TCRdb holds only the in-frame ones, with some missing. The sample lists roughly 230,000 clones; over 70% were seen once. Sequenced material: peripheral blood. These TCRs come from a woman of 80 years or more with acute or convalescent COVID-19. Each CDR3 is given with its conserved first and last residue. A D gene is named only where the DNA matches it firmly. Rows give clone size only sometimes, using once, few, many, or a class for an expanded clone.

clone_size d_call j_call v_call cdr3_nt cdr3_aa
NA TRBD1 TRBJ2-2 TRBV5-4 TGTGCCAGCAGCCAACGTCCGGGACAGGGAACGCCCGGGGAGCTGTTTTTT CASSQRPGQGTPGELFF
NA TRBD2 TRBJ2-7 TRBV5-6 TGTGCCAGCAGCTTGGCGGGGGGTCCTTACGAGCAGTACTTC CASSLAGGPYEQYF
NA NA TRBJ2-3 TRBV5-5 TGTGCCAGCAGCTTGGCCGTAGGGGCGTGGGGCACAGATACGCAGTATTTT CASSLAVGAWGTDTQYF
NA TRBD1 TRBJ2-2 TRBV7-3 TGTGCCAGCAGTTCCGGGACAGGAGGATTCACCGGGGAGCTGTTTTTT CASSSGTGGFTGELFF
NA NA TRBJ2-3 TRBV7-2 TGTGCCAGCAGCTTATCGTCTAGCACAGATACGCAGTATTTT CASSLSSSTDTQYF
NA TRBD1 TRBJ1-5 TRBV4-1 TGCGCCAGCATCCCAAGGAAGTCCGGGACAGGTAGTCAGCCCCAGCATTTT CASIPRKSGTGSQPQHF
NA TRBD1 TRBJ2-7 TRBV18 TGTGCCAGCTCACCACCCGACAGGGGATCCTACGAGCAGTACTTC CASSPPDRGSYEQYF
NA NA TRBJ1-5 TRBV4-2 TGTGCCAGCAGCCAAGTTGTTTGGAGTAAGGGGGATCGTGGCAATCAGCCCCAGCATTTT CASSQVVWSKGDRGNQPQHF
NA NA TRBJ2-2 TRBV19 TGTGCCAGTAGTATGCCCAGAAACACCGGGGAGCTGTTTTTT CASSMPRNTGELFF
few TRBD1 TRBJ1-1 TRBV29-1 TGCAGCTCCACAGGGGGCAGAGGAACTGAAGCTTTCTTT CSSTGGRGTEAFF
NA NA TRBJ2-5 TRBV5-1 TGCGCCAGCAGCACGGCCCCCCCGGGGGGCGGGGAAGAGACCCAGTACTTC CASSTAPPGGGEETQYF
NA NA TRBJ1-5 TRBV6-2/TRBV6-3 TGTGCCAGCAGTTATAACACAAATCAGCCCCAGCATTTT CASSYNTNQPQHF
NA NA TRBJ1-6 TRBV2 TGTGCCAGCAGTGAAGCACAGGGAAGAGGGGGTTCACCCCTCCACTTT CASSEAQGRGGSPLHF
NA TRBD2 TRBJ2-7 TRBV11-2 TGTGCCAGCAGCCCAGAAGGGACTAGCGGGAGGGCCCGCGAGCAGTACTTC CASSPEGTSGRAREQYF
NA NA TRBJ1-4 TRBV5-5 TGTGCCAGCAGCCGGACTGCGCCTAATGAAATCCTGTTTTTT CASSRTAPNEILFF
NA NA TRBJ1-5 TRBV28 TGTGCCAGCAGCGGGTCTGGCAATCAGCCCCAGCATTTT CASSGSGNQPQHF
NA TRBD1 TRBJ1-6 TRBV5-1 TGCGCCAGCAGCTTGGATTCTAGGAACAGGGGTTCACCCCTCCACTTT CASSLDSRNRGSPLHF
NA NA TRBJ2-3 TRBV12-3/TRBV12-4 TGTGCCAGCAGTTCCTCCTTTTCAGATACGCAGTATTTT CASSSSFSDTQYF
few NA TRBJ2-7 TRBV2 TGTGCCAGCAGTGAAGGACTAACCCATGGGGAGCAGTACTTC CASSEGLTHGEQYF
few NA TRBJ1-1 TRBV7-2 TGTGCCAGCAGCTGGGCCGGGGGACCGGGCACTGAAGCTTTCTTT CASSWAGGPGTEAFF
NA NA TRBJ1-1 TRBV30 TGTGCCCGGTCCCGGGCAGGGACTGAAGCTTTCTTT CARSRAGTEAFF
NA TRBD1 TRBJ1-3 TRBV7-8 TGTGCCAGCAGCTTAGGGGTCGCAGGGGGCCGCTCTGGAAACACCATATATTTT CASSLGVAGGRSGNTIYF
NA NA TRBJ1-4 TRBV5-1 TGCGCCAGCAGCTTGGTGGGCGGGCTTCAGGCGCGCGAAAAACTGTTTTTT CASSLVGGLQAREKLFF
NA TRBD1 TRBJ2-7 TRBV6-5 TGTGCCAGCAGGAGACAGGGGGCCGACGAGCAGTACTTC CASRRQGADEQYF
NA TRBD1 TRBJ1-4 TRBV7-7 TGTGCCAGCAGCTTAAGGACAGGCTGGAATGAAAAACTGTTTTTT CASSLRTGWNEKLFF
once NA TRBJ2-5 TRBV19 TGTGCCAGTAGTATCCAGGGTTTCGAGACCCAGTACTTC CASSIQGFETQYF
once NA TRBJ2-5 TRBV3-1/TRBV3-2 TGTGCCAGCAGCCCTACAGGGATGATACAGACCCAGTACTTC CASSPTGMIQTQYF
NA TRBD1 TRBJ1-1 TRBV27 TGTGCCAGCAGCCTAAACAGGGGGAACTTCGACACTGAAGCTTTCTTT CASSLNRGNFDTEAFF